This TCR beta chain was sequenced for a study of shared clonotypes between healthy human individuals. Whole-study results and caveats: Researchers found naive subsets generally carried larger estimated richness than memory subsets.

In the naive CD8 group, cells lacked CD45RO and were positively selected for CCR7, so terminally differentiated effector memory CD45RA+ cells were left out. Each donor was a Caucasian adult residing in Nashville, Tennessee. Genomic DNA of every subset was divided equally among multiple immunoSEQ plates. Replicate sorted-subset PCRs were loaded with around 0.2 ug DNA, about 30,000 T cell genomes. Generated by immunoSEQ multiplex PCR, the TCRdb table keeps only in-frame clones and is missing some. The sample yields around 600,000 clones, about 95% seen once. As for this clone: The antigen is undetermined.

The material sequenced was naive CD8+ T cells sorted from blood. This clonotype was obtained from a woman aged 25 to 39 in good health.

DNA for the CDR3: TGTGCCAGTAGTCCCGTCGTAGGCAGCCGGGAGGGCTACACCTTC. This translates into CASSPVVGSREGYTF. The rearrangement links TRBV19 to TRBJ1-2; unclear D gene. Germline CDR1 LNHDA, CDR2 SQIVND (reference sequence). Trimming cost V 5 bases and J 8 bases, with 21 bases left between them. The CDR3 length is 15 residues.